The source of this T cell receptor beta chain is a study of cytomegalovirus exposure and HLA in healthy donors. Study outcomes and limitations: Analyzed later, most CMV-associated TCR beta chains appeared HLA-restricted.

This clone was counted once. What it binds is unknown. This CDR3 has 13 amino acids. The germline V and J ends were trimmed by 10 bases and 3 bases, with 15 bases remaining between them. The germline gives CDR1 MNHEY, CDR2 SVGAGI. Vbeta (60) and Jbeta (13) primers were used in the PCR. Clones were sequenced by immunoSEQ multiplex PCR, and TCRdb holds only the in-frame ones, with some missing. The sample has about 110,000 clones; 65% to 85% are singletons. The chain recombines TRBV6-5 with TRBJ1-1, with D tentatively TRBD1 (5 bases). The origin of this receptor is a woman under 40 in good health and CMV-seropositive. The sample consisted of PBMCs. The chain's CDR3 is CAISRGRDTEAFF. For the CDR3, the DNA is TGTGCCATTTCCCGGGGGAGGGACACTGAAGCTTTCTTT.